The 7 T cell receptor beta chains listed next were all sequenced from one sample in a study of cytomegalovirus exposure and HLA in healthy donors (dated by TCRdb to the late 2010s). The library was produced with the immunoSEQ multiplex PCR assay. A mixture of 60 forward primers for TCR Vbeta segments and 13 reverse primers for TCR Jbeta segments was used in the multiplex PCR. TCRdb mirrors the immuneACCESS table, restricted to in-frame sequences. Some clones are absent from its copies; in checked studies, under half trace to an unresolved V gene, and the reason for the others is unknown. The sample table contains 120,000 or so clones; only one count was recorded for over 60% of them. The top ten constitute just over 1% of the sample. The sequenced material came from PBMCs. The receptors derive from a human donor in good health.

V and J are TRBV4-1 and TRBJ2-7; D remains ambiguous. The CDR3 totals 13 residues. Trimming removed 2 bases at V and 4 bases at J, with 9 bases between. CDR1 is MGHRA and CDR2 is YSYEKL in the germline V gene. Written as DNA, the CDR3 is TGCGCCAGCAGCCAACATGTCGGGTACGAGCAGTACTTC. This gives the protein CASSQHVGYEQYF.

This clone was detected a few times. This chain uses TRBV4-1 with TRBJ1-1, with D possibly being TRBD1 (5 bases). Germline V gene lookup returns CDR1 MGHRA and CDR2 YSYEKL. There are 11 residues in the CDR3. The ends were cut back, 9 bases at V and 4 bases at J, with 9 bases in the middle. CDR3 amino acids: CASVGPTEAFF. CDR3 sequence (DNA): TGCGCCAGTGTGGGGCCCACTGAAGCTTTCTTT.

The chain links TRBV7-8 to TRBJ2-7; D possibly corresponds to TRBD1 (6 bases). Deletions cut 3 bases from V and 2 bases from J, with 20 bases between. CDR1 is SGHVS, CDR2 FQNEAQ, per germline. The CDR3 consists of 17 residues. CDR3 coding DNA: TGTGCCAGCAGCTTGTACGGTAGGACAGAGATACCCTACGAGCAGTACTTC. It codes for CASSLYGRTEIPYEQYF.

The chain employs TRBV7-2 and TRBJ1-2; tentatively, D is TRBD1 (6 bases). The germline V gene has CDR1 SGHTA and CDR2 FQGNSA. The CDR3 contains 13 residues. V lost 8 bases and J lost 8, with 18 bases in between. The CDR3 DNA is TGTGCCAGCCGGGGGGGCAACGGTAACGGCTACACCTTC. Translation gives CASRGGNGNGYTF.

The chain links TRBV2 to TRBJ1-2, with 7 bases fitting TRBD1. Germline CDR1 and CDR2: SNHLY and FYNNEI. The CDR3 runs 14 residues. The J segment lost 4 bases and the V segment lost 4 bases, leaving 6 bases of the junction unmatched. The CDR3 spells CASSGDRTIYGYTF. The CDR3 nucleotides are TGTGCCAGCAGTGGGGACAGAACGATCTATGGCTACACCTTC.

The chain employs TRBV27 and TRBJ2-7; possible D gene TRBD1, 6 bases. CDR3 size: 14 residues. V was shortened by 6 bases and J by 4 bases, with 16 bases between the two germline ends. Germline lookup yields CDR1 MNHEY and CDR2 SMNVEV (reference sequence). The CDR3 reads CASSATGVLYEQYF. CDR3 nucleotide sequence: TGTGCCAGCAGCGCGACAGGCGTACTATACGAGCAGTACTTC.

J is TRBJ2-7 and V is TRBV5-1, with 8 bases fitting TRBD2. CDR1 is SGHRS and CDR2 is YFSETQ in the germline V gene. The CDR3 loop spans 19 amino acids. J was trimmed by 3 bases and V by 4 bases; bases with no gene match: 21. The CDR3 sequence: CASSGHPGAGGTSGYEQYF. CDR3 nucleotides: TGCGCCAGCAGCGGTCACCCAGGGGCGGGGGGAACCTCAGGCTACGAGCAGTACTTC.